This T cell receptor (beta chain) is drawn from a study of neurological immune-mediated disorders. V was pared by 0 bases and J by 2 bases, with 11 bases between. CDR3 size: 15 residues. Germline loops: CDR1 MGHRA, CDR2 YSYEKL. This clonotype has a count of ten or more. Its matching antigen is unknown. It was by 5'RACE with 10-nucleotide random UMIs that the cDNA was made. From the 5' RACE reads, TCRdb called clonotypes with MiXCR, one entry per CDR3 protein. The sample lists 80,000 or so distinct CDR3 sequences; around 9.9% were seen once. Among the participants, healthy controls were blood bank volunteers in Maryland, USA. Unsorted libraries were generated from 2 million PBMCs held at -80 degrees C. General study results and limits: The absence of any CDR3 amino acid sequence shared by expanded clones across subjects suggests that repertoires were private in all groups.

This clonotype was obtained from a man aged 50 to 59 in good health. The rearrangement joins TRBV4-1 to TRBJ2-7; no reliable D call. Sequencing used PBMCs. In DNA form, the CDR3 reads TGCGCCAGCAGCCAAGATTTGGGCTTCACCTACGAGCAGTACTTC. This gives the protein CASSQDLGFTYEQYF.